The 19 T cell receptor beta chains given below trace back to one sample, sequenced in a study of blood T cell repertoires in COVID-19. The repertoire was sequenced with immunoSEQ multiplex PCR; TCRdb's copy has only in-frame clones and lacks some. The sample holds fewer than 350,000 clones, over 80% seen once. The sequencing sample was made of PBMCs or T cells enriched from blood (not recorded which). The receptors come from a woman aged 25 to 39 with acute COVID-19.

The V call is TRBV28, the J call TRBJ1-3, with 12 nucleotides matching TRBD1. The CDR3 loop spans 17 amino acids. Germline-derived CDR1 and CDR2 are MDHEN and SYDVKM. The J segment lost 4 bases and the V segment lost 5 bases, leaving 9 bases of the junction unmatched. CDR3 bases: TGTGCCAGCAGTGGGGTGGGACAGGGGGCATCAGGAAACACCATATATTTT. This codes for CASSGVGQGASGNTIYF. The full variable domain, rest sourced from reference TRBV28 and TRBJ1-3, is DVKVTQSSRYLVKRTGEKVFLECVQDMDHENMFWYRQDPGLGLRLIYFSYDVKMKEKGDIPEGYSVSREKKERFSLILESASTNQTSMYLCASSGVGQGASGNTIYFGEGSWLTVV.

The CDR3 DNA is TGTGCCAGCAGCTTGGGCCTTAACTATGGCTACACCTTC. It is translated as CASSLGLNYGYTF. V usage is TRBV7-9 and J usage is TRBJ1-2; no reliable D call. Germline CDR1 is SEHNR and CDR2 is FQNEAQ (reference sequence). The V end lost 3 bases, the J end lost 1 base, and 6 bases lay between the germline ends. This CDR3 is built from 13 residues.

The V gene is TRBV28, the J gene TRBJ1-3; TRBD1 is a possible D gene (5 bases). V lost 2 bases and J 0 bases, leaving 11 bases between the germline ends. The CDR3 is made up of 16 amino acids. Germline V gives CDR1 MDHEN, CDR2 SYDVKM. CDR3 in DNA: TGTGCCAGCAGTTTACCGACAGTCAGCTCTGGAAACACCATATATTTT. This encodes CASSLPTVSSGNTIYF.

This chain connects TRBV2 to TRBJ1-6, with TRBD1 matching 7 bases. Per the germline V gene, CDR1 is SNHLY and CDR2 is FYNNEI. The CDR3 consists of 16 residues. The junction had 8 bases not matched to a gene; V was cut back by 2 bases and J by 7 bases. CDR3 coding DNA: TGTGCCAGCAGTGAACGGTCACAGGGGAGCAATTCACCCCTCCACTTT. It is translated as CASSERSQGSNSPLHF.

J is TRBJ1-2 and V is TRBV28; maybe TRBD1 (6 bases). Trimming took 6 bases from V and 2 from J, leaving 16 bases between them. The V gene's germline CDR1 is MDHEN and CDR2 SYDVKM. The CDR3 extends over 15 amino acids. CDR3 in amino acids: CASRGTGTLNYGYTF. CDR3 sequence (DNA): TGTGCCAGCAGAGGAACCGGGACACTCAACTATGGCTACACCTTC.

This chain uses TRBV5-1 with TRBJ1-4; 7 bases are a match to TRBD1. V shed 3 bases, J shed 8 bases, and the junction held 7 bases outside the gene matches. The CDR3 extends over 14 amino acids. Per the germline V gene, CDR1 is SGHRS and CDR2 is YFSETQ. CDR3 sequence: CASSSTGEIEKLFF. The CDR3 nucleotides read TGCGCCAGCAGCTCTACAGGGGAAATCGAAAAACTGTTTTTT.

The chain couples TRBV18 to TRBJ2-2, with TRBD2 as a possible D gene (6 bases). V lost 4 bases to trimming and J lost 6 bases, with 24 bases between them. From germline, CDR1 is KGHSH and CDR2 LQKENI. The length of the CDR3 is 18 residues. DNA of the CDR3: TGTGCCAGCTCACACGGACAAGGGAGGCCTAGTCTGCCCGGGGAGCTGTTTTTT. Its translation: CASSHGQGRPSLPGELFF.

The V and J genes are TRBV2 and TRBJ1-1; maybe TRBD1 (6 bases). The CDR3 consists of 14 residues. V was cut by 2 bases and J by 5 bases, with 12 bases left in between. Germline V gene lookup returns CDR1 SNHLY and CDR2 FYNNEI. The CDR3 sequence: CASSEQGLWTEAFF. CDR3 coding DNA: TGTGCCAGCAGTGAACAGGGGCTTTGGACTGAAGCTTTCTTT.

The rearrangement joins TRBV11-2 to TRBJ1-2; 10 nucleotides line up with TRBD1. V lost 5 bases, J lost 7 bases, and 7 bases stayed unmatched. This CDR3 is built from 14 residues. Germline lookup yields CDR1 SGHAT and CDR2 FQNNGV. The CDR3 DNA follows: TGTGCCAGCAGCGAGGGACAGGGGTACTTTGGCTACACCTTC. This translates into CASSEGQGYFGYTF. Supplemented by reference TRBV11-2 and TRBJ1-2, the full variable domain reads EAGVAQSPRYKIIEKRQSVAFWCNPISGHATLYWYQQILGQGPKLLIQFQNNGVVDDSQLPKDRFSAERLKGVDSTLKIQPAKLEDSAVYLCASSEGQGYFGYTFGSGTRLTVV.

V is TRBV11-2 and J is TRBJ2-2, with D tentatively TRBD2 (6 bases). The CDR3 totals 15 residues. V was shortened by 6 bases and J by 4 bases, with 15 bases between the two germline ends. CDR1 is SGHAT and CDR2 is FQNNGV in the germline V gene. The CDR3 protein is CASSSNQGGTGELFF. The CDR3 region has the DNA TGTGCCAGCAGTTCAAACCAGGGAGGCACCGGGGAGCTGTTTTTT.

The J gene is TRBJ2-1, the V gene TRBV11-3, with TRBD2 matching over 10 bases. The germline gives CDR1 SGHNT, CDR2 YENEEA. V lost 3 bases to trimming and J lost 2 bases; unmatched junction nucleotides: 4. CDR3 length: 16 residues. The chain's CDR3 is CASSLSLAGAYNEQFF. CDR3 DNA: TGTGCCAGCAGCTTGAGTCTAGCGGGAGCCTACAATGAGCAGTTCTTC.

The chain links TRBV11-2 to TRBJ1-5; the D is unclear. Per the germline V gene, CDR1 is SGHAT and CDR2 is FQNNGV. The CDR3 totals 16 residues. Trimming shortened V by 5 bases and J by 2 bases, and 16 bases separated the two germline ends. CDR3 nucleotide sequence: TGTGCCAGCAGCGACGACCGGGGAAAGGGCAATCAGCCCCAGCATTTT. Its protein is CASSDDRGKGNQPQHF.

This sequence joins TRBV28 and TRBJ2-1; 7 positions agree with TRBD1. Looked up from germline, CDR1 is MDHEN and CDR2 is SYDVKM. J was trimmed by 9 bases and V by 5 bases; bases with no gene match: 4. This CDR3 region has 12 residues. CDR3 protein: CASSRQGFEQFF. CDR3 DNA: TGTGCCAGCAGTCGACAGGGCTTTGAGCAGTTCTTC.

In its sample, this clone was seen once. The chain combines TRBV10-1 with TRBJ2-6, with a tentative D call TRBD1 (6 bases). There are 18 residues in the CDR3. Between the trimmed V and J ends, which lost 8 bases and 2 bases, there was a span of 22 bases. Germline-derived CDR1 and CDR2 are WNHNN and SYGVQD (reference sequence). The chain's CDR3 is CASVCRDTGFPGANVLTF. CDR3 in DNA: TGCGCCAGCGTATGCCGGGACACCGGTTTCCCTGGGGCCAACGTCCTGACTTTC.

DNA of the CDR3: TGTGCCAGCAGTCATGGACTAGCGGGAGCCGGGGAGCTGTTTTTT. This gives the protein CASSHGLAGAGELFF. The chain joins TRBV6-5 to TRBJ2-2, with 13 nucleotides matching TRBD2. The junction had 3 bases not matched to a gene; V was cut back by 5 bases and J by 6 bases. Germline V gene data show CDR1 as MNHEY and CDR2 as SVGAGI. The CDR3 loop spans 15 amino acids.

This clone has a single count. The V call is TRBV19, the J call TRBJ1-1; 10 bases fit TRBD1. There are 12 residues in the CDR3. Germline trimming cut 8 bases from V and 7 bases from J; bases unmatched to any gene: 4. Germline assignment: CDR1 LNHDA and CDR2 SQIVND (reference sequence). The CDR3 here is CASGTGEFEAFF. CDR3 DNA: TGTGCCAGTGGGACAGGGGAATTTGAAGCTTTCTTT.

The rearrangement uses TRBV28 and TRBJ1-3; the D is unclear. The germline gives CDR1 MDHEN, CDR2 SYDVKM. This CDR3 spans 14 amino acids. V lost 5 bases to trimming and J lost 1 base, with 9 bases between them. CDR3: CASSTPGSGNTIYF. In nucleotides, the CDR3 is TGTGCCAGCAGTACCCCGGGGTCTGGAAACACCATATATTTT.

The CDR3 spells CASSLEPAVSDSPLHF. In nucleotides, the CDR3 is TGTGCCAGCAGCTTAGAACCGGCGGTCAGCGATTCACCCCTCCACTTT. V gene TRBV7-6 combines with J gene TRBJ1-6; no clear D. V lost 1 base and J lost 8, with 15 bases in between. The CDR3 extends over 16 amino acids. Germline CDR1 and CDR2: SGHVS and FNYEAQ. Full variable domain (remainder filled in from reference TRBV7-6 and TRBJ1-6): GAGVSQSPRYKVTKRGQDVALRCDPISGHVSLYWYRQALGQGPEFLTYFNYEAQQDKSGLPNDRFSAERPEGSISTLTIQRTEQRDSAMYRCASSLEPAVSDSPLHFGNGTRLTVT.

The chain carries TRBV11-1 and TRBJ2-2; TRBD1 aligns across 8 bases. This CDR3 spans 16 amino acids. Looked up from germline, CDR1 is SGHAT and CDR2 is FQDESV (reference sequence). Germline trimming cut 5 bases from V and 3 bases from J; bases unmatched to any gene: 8. The CDR3 region has the DNA TGTGCCAGCAGCGCAGCAGGGGGCCCGGACACCGGGGAGCTGTTTTTT. Residues: CASSAAGGPDTGELFF.